Presented here are 3 T cell receptor beta chains from one specimen sequenced in a study of CXCR3-negative and CXCR3-positive naive CD8 T cells. Through 5' RACE with UMI labels, the TRB cDNA libraries were prepared. With the 5' RACE reads reprocessed, TCRdb shows one record per CDR3 protein and no DNA. The sample table sets out roughly 99,000 distinct CDR3 sequences. Study observations and caveats: TRB CDR3s of CXCR3-positive naive cells were more hydrophobic than those of CXCR3-negative naive cells.

Which antigens these TCRs recognize remains unknown. Sequenced sample: naive CXCR3+ CD8+ T cells from blood. Subset described: CD45RO-CCR7+CD27+CD95- naive CD8+ T cells expressing CXCR3 (TNR3+). These receptors all stem from a human donor in good health. Some clones in this sample may be carry-over from other donors' samples.

The J gene is TRBJ2-7, the V gene TRBV5-1; TCRdb's D gene call, TRBD1, goes unchecked for lack of DNA. Germline V lookup: CDR1 SGHRS, CDR2 YFSETQ. The CDR3 is 16 residues long. CDR3 residues: CASSLGMGLKTYEQYF.

The V gene is TRBV12-3 or TRBV12-4, the J gene TRBJ1-1. The CDR3 runs 11 residues. The CDR3 sequence is CASSTAAEAFF.

The CDR3 loop is CACLEWSRSTDTQYF. The V gene is TRBV7-8, the J gene TRBJ2-3. The length of the CDR3 is 15 residues. Germline-derived CDR1 and CDR2 are SGHVS and FQNEAQ.